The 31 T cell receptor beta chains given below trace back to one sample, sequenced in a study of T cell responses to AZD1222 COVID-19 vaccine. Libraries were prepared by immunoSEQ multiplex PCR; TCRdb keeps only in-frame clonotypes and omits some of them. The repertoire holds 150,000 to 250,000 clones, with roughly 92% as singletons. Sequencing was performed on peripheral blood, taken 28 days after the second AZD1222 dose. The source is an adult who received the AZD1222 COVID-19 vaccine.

The DNA of the CDR3 is TGTGCTAGTGGACCTACTAGCGGTAGCACAGATACGCAGTATTTT. It specifies CASGPTSGSTDTQYF. The chain combines TRBV12-5 with TRBJ2-3; TRBD2 matches at 8 bases. Unmatched junction bases numbered 5, after V lost 6 bases and J lost 0 bases. This CDR3 comprises 15 residues. The germline V gene encodes CDR1 LGHNT and CDR2 FRNRAP. Complete variable domain (other parts from reference TRBV12-5 and TRBJ2-3): DARVTQTPRHKVTEMGQEVTMRCQPILGHNTVFWYRQTMMQGLELLAYFRNRAPLDDSGMPKDRFSAEMPDATLATLKIQPSEPRDSAVYFCASGPTSGSTDTQYFGPGTRLTVL.

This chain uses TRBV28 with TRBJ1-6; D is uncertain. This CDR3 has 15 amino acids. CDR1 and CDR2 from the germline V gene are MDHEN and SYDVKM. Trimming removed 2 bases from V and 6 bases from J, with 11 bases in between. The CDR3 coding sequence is TGTGCCAGCAGTTTACCCGGAAGAGGTAATTCACCCCTCCACTTT. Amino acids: CASSLPGRGNSPLHF.

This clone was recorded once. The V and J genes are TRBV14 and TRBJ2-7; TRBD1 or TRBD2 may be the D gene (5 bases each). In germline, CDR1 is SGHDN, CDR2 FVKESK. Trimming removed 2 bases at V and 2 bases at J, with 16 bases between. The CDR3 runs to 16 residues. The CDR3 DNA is TGTGCCAGCAGCCAACCACCGGGGCGCGGCACCTACGAGCAGTACTTC. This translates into CASSQPPGRGTYEQYF.

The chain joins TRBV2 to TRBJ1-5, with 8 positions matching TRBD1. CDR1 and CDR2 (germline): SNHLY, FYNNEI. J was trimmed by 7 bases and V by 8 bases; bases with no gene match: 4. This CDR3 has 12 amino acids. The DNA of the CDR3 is TGTGCCAGCCGCCCAGGGGGCCAGCCCCAGCATTTT. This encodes CASRPGGQPQHF.

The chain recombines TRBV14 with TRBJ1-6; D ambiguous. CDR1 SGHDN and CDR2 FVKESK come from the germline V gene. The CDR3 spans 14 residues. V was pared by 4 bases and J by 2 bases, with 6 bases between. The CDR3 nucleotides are TGTGCCAGCAGCCCTTGGACCTATAATTCACCCCTCCACTTT. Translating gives CASSPWTYNSPLHF.

The chain's CDR3 is CASSKSGTGRPSNQPQHF. The CDR3 DNA follows: TGTGCCAGCAGCAAATCCGGGACAGGGAGGCCTAGCAATCAGCCCCAGCATTTT. V usage is TRBV21-1 and J usage is TRBJ1-5; the table's D call, TRBD1, was not checked against the DNA. TRBV21-1 is flagged as a pseudogene. CDR3 size: 18 residues.

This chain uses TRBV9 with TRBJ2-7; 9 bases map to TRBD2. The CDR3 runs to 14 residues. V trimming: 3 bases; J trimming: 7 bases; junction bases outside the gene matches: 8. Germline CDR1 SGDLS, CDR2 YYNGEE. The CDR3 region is CASSEAGGRFEQYF. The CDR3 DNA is TGTGCCAGCAGCGAAGCGGGGGGCCGCTTTGAGCAGTACTTC.

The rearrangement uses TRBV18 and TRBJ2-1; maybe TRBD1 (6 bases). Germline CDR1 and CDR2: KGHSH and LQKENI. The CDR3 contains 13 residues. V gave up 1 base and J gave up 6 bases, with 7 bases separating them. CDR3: CASSPLGGNEQFF. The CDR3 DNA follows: TGTGCCAGCTCACCACTAGGGGGCAATGAGCAGTTCTTC.

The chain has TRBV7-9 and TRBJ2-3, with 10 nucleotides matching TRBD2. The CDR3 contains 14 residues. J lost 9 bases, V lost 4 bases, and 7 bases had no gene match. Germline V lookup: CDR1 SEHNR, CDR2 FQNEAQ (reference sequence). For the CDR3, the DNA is TGTGCCAGCAGCTCGAGCGGGGGGGCAGGGACGCAGTATTTT. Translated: CASSSSGGAGTQYF.

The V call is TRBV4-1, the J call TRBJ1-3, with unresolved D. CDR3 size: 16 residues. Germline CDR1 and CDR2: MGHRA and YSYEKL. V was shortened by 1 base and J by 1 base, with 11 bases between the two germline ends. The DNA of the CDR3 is TGCGCCAGCAGCCAAGGGTACGGCCGTTCTGGAAACACCATATATTTT. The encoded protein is CASSQGYGRSGNTIYF.

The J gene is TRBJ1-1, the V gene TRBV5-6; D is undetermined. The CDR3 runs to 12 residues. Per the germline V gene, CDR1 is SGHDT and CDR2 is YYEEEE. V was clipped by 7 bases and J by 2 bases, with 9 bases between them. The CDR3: CASSSGNTEAFF. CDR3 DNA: TGTGCCAGCTCTTCAGGAAACACTGAAGCTTTCTTT.

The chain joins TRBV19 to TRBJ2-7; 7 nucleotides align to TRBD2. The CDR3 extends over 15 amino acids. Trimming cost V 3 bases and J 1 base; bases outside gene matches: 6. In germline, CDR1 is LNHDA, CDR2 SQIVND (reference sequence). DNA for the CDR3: TGTGCCAGTAGTATGGTGGGGGGGTCGTCCTACGAGCAGTACTTC. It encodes CASSMVGGSSYEQYF.

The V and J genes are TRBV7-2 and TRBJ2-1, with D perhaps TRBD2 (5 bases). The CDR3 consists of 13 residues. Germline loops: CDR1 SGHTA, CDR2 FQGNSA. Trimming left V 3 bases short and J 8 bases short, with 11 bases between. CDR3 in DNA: TGTGCCAGCAGCTTTCGGACCGGGGATGAGCAGTTCTTC. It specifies CASSFRTGDEQFF.

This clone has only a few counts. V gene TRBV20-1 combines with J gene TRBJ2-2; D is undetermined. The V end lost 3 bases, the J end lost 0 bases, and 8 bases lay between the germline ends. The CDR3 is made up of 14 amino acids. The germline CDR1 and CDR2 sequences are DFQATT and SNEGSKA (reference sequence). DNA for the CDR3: TGCAGTGCTAGTCTCGGAGCGAACACCGGGGAGCTGTTTTTT. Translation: CSASLGANTGELFF.

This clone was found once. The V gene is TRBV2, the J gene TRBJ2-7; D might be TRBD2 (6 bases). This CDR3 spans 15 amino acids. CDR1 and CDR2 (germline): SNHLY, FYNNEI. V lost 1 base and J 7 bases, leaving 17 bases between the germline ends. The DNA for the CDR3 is TGTGCCAGCAGTGAAGGTGGGGGGACCGTTCGGGAGCAGTACTTC. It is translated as CASSEGGGTVREQYF.

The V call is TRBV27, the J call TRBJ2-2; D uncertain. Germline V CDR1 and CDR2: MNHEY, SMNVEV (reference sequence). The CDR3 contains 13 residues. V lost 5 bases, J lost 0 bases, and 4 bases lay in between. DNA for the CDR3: TGTGCCAGCAGTGGGGCGAACACCGGGGAGCTGTTTTTT. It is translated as CASSGANTGELFF.

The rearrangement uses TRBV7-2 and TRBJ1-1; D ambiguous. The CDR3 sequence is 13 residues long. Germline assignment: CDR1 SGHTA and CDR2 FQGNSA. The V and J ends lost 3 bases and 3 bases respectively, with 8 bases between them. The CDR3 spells CASSFGRDTEAFF. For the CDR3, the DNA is TGTGCCAGCAGCTTTGGACGGGACACTGAAGCTTTCTTT.

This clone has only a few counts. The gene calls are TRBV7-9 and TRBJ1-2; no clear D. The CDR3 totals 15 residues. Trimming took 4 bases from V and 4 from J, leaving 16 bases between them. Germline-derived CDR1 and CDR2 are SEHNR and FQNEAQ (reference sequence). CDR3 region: CASSSWTGSAYGYTF. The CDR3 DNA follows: TGTGCCAGCAGCTCCTGGACCGGGTCCGCCTATGGCTACACCTTC.

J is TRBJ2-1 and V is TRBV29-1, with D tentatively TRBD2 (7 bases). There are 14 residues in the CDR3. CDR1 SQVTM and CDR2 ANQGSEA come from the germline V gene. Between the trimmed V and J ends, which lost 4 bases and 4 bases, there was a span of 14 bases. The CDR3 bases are TGCAGCGTTGTCGCGGGGGCTCAGTACAATGAGCAGTTCTTC. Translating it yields CSVVAGAQYNEQFF.

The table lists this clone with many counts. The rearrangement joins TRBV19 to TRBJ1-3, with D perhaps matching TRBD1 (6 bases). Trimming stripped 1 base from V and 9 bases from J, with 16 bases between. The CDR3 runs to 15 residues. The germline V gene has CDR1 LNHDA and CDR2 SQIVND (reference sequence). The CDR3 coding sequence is TGTGCCAGTAGTATAGTGCCAGGGGAAGGTGGCACCATATATTTT. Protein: CASSIVPGEGGTIYF.

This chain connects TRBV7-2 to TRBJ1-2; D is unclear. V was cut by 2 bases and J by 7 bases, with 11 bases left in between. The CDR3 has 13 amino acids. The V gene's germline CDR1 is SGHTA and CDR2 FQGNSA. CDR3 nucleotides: TGTGCCAGCAGCTTATGGGATGCGGGTGGCTACACCTTC. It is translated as CASSLWDAGGYTF.

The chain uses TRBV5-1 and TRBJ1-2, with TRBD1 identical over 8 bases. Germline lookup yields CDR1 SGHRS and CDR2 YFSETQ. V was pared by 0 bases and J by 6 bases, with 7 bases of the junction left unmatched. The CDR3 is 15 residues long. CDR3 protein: CASSLAQTGGDGYTF. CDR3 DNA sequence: TGCGCCAGCAGCTTGGCCCAAACAGGGGGAGATGGCTACACCTTC.

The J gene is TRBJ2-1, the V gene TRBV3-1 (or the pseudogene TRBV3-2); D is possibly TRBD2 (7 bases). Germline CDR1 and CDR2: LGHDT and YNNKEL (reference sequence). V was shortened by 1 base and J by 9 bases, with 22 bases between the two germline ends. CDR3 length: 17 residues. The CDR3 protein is CASSQVAGGGSTSEQFF. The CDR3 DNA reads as TGTGCCAGCAGCCAAGTGGCGGGCGGGGGCTCGACTAGTGAGCAGTTCTTC.

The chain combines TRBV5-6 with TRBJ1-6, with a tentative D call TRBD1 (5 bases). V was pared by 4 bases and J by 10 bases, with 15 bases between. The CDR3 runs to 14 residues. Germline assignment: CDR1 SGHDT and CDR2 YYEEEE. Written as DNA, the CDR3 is TGTGCCAGCAGCCCCGGGGGGGTACAGTCACCCCTCCACTTT. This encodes CASSPGGVQSPLHF.

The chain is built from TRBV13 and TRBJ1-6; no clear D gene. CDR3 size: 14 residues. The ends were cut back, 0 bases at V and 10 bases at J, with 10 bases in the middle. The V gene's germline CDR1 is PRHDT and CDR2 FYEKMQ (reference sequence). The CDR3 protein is CASSLGEGLSPLHF. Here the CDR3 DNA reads TGTGCCAGCAGCTTAGGGGAAGGGCTCTCACCCCTCCACTTT.

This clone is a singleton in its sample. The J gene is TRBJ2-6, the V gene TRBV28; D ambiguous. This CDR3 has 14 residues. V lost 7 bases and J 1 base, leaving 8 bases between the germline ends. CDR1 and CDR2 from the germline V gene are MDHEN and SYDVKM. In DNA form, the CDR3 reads TGTGCCAGCACCACCCTGTCTGGGGCCAACGTCCTGACTTTC. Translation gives CASTTLSGANVLTF.

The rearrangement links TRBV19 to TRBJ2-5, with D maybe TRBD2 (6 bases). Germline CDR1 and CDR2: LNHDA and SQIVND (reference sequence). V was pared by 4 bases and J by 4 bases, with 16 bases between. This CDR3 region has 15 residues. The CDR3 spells CASSTMLRGGETQYF. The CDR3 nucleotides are TGTGCCAGTAGTACCATGTTGAGGGGAGGAGAGACCCAGTACTTC.

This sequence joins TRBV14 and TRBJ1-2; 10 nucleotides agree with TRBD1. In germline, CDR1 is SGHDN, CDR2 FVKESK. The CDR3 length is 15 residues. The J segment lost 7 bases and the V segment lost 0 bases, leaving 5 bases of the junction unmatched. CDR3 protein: CASSQEGTGVRGYTF. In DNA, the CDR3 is TGTGCCAGCAGCCAAGAGGGGACAGGGGTGCGTGGCTACACCTTC.

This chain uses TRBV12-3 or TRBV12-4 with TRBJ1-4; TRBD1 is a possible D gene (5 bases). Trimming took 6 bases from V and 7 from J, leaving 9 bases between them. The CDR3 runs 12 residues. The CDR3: CASSGTGEKLFF. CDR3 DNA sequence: TGTGCCAGCAGCGGGACCGGTGAAAAACTGTTTTTT.

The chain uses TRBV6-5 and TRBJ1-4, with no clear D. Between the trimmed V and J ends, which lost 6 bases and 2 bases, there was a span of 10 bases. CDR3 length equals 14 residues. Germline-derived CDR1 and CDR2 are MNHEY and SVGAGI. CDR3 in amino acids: CASSPWRTNEKLFF. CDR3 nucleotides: TGTGCCAGCAGCCCCTGGAGGACTAATGAAAAACTGTTTTTT.

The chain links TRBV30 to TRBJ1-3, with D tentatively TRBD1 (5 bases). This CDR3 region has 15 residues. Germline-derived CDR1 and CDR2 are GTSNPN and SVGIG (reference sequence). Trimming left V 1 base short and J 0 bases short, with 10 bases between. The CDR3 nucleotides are TGTGCCTGGAGTGGACAGCTCCACTCTGGAAACACCATATATTTT. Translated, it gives CAWSGQLHSGNTIYF. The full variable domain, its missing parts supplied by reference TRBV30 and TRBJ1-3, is SQTIHQWPATLVQPVGSPLSLECTVEGTSNPNLYWYRQAAGRGLQLLFYSVGIGQISSEVPQNLSASRPQDRQFILSSKKLLLSDSGFYLCAWSGQLHSGNTIYFGEGSWLTVV.